The clone carrying this TCR beta chain occurred many times. One end of the junction fails to match germline, which may point to a read error. The data belong to a study of metastatic and nonmetastatic thyroid tumors. TCRdb ran MiXCR on the PCR reads. The sample records tens of thousands of clones, around 13% being singletons. Patients were all untreated before their thyroid surgery. The germline CDR1 and CDR2 sequences are SGHDT and YYEEEE. The CDR3 totals 13 residues. The chain links TRBV5-6 to TRBJ2-7; D is possibly TRBD1 (5 bases). Sequences were obtained from tumor tissue. The receptor was derived from a female donor with papillary thyroid cancer or a benign thyroid nodule (not recorded which). Some clones in this sample may be carry-over from other donors' samples. CDR3 loop: CASSLVGQGYVFF. The CDR3 DNA sequence: TGTGCCAGCAGCTTGGTCGGGCAGGGCTATGTTTTCTTC.